Below, 9 T cell receptor beta chains from the same sample are listed, as sequenced in a study of blood T cell repertoires in COVID-19. Clones were read by immunoSEQ multiplex PCR, and TCRdb kept only the in-frame ones, dropping some. The data contain about 100,000 clones, less than 90% of them seen just once; the ten biggest clones take up approximately 7%. Sequencing input: peripheral blood. The receptors stem from a man between 25 and 39 years old in a cohort sampled during active COVID-19.

This chain connects TRBV7-2 to TRBJ2-7, with 10 positions matching TRBD2. This CDR3 contains 18 residues. Unmatched junction bases numbered 9, after V lost 1 base and J lost 0 bases. Germline values: CDR1 SGHTA, CDR2 FQGNSA. In DNA, the CDR3 is TGTGCCAGCAGCTTAGGACTCTTAGCGGGGGGCCTCTCCTACGAGCAGTACTTC. Translating it yields CASSLGLLAGGLSYEQYF.

The gene calls are TRBV7-6 and TRBJ2-5; perhaps TRBD2 as D (5 bases). Deletions cut 1 base from V and 1 base from J, with 10 bases between. Germline lookup yields CDR1 SGHVS and CDR2 FNYEAQ. This CDR3 comprises 15 residues. CDR3: CASSLGGIGQETQYF. The CDR3 DNA follows: TGTGCCAGCAGCTTAGGAGGGATCGGCCAAGAGACCCAGTACTTC.

J is TRBJ2-1 and V is TRBV2, with 12 bases aligning to TRBD2. The CDR3 has 18 residues. Looked up from germline, CDR1 is SNHLY and CDR2 is FYNNEI. V was pared by 6 bases and J by 0 bases, with 9 bases of the junction left unmatched. CDR3 loop: CASSSSGGAVSSYNEQFF. For the CDR3, the DNA is TGTGCCAGCAGCTCTAGCGGGGGGGCTGTAAGCTCCTACAATGAGCAGTTCTTC.

V gene TRBV19 combines with J gene TRBJ2-6; D call uncertain. CDR1 and CDR2 (germline): LNHDA, SQIVND (reference sequence). The CDR3 runs to 15 residues. The V end lost 3 bases, the J end lost 2 bases, and 8 bases lay between the germline ends. In DNA, the CDR3 is TGTGCCAGTAGTATCCTCCGCGCTGGGGCCAACGTCCTGACTTTC. Its translation: CASSILRAGANVLTF.

The V call is TRBV14, the J call TRBJ2-7; possibly TRBD1 for D (6 bases). This CDR3 is 16 amino acids long. Trimming took 4 bases from V and 0 from J, leaving 16 bases between them. CDR1 SGHDN and CDR2 FVKESK come from the germline V gene. CDR3 bases: TGTGCCAGCAGCCCTGCCGGGACACTTCGCTCCTACGAGCAGTACTTC. Translation gives CASSPAGTLRSYEQYF.

The chain joins TRBV7-2 to TRBJ1-4; tentatively, D is TRBD1 (6 bases). The CDR3 is made up of 15 amino acids. Trimming removed 5 bases at V and 10 bases at J, with 20 bases between. Per germline, CDR1 SGHTA and CDR2 FQGNSA. CDR3 in amino acids: CASSPPGLSTGKLFF. CDR3 DNA sequence: TGTGCCAGCAGCCCCCCGGGGTTGTCGACAGGAAAACTGTTTTTT.

The chain uses TRBV7-9 and TRBJ2-3, with 8 bases that match TRBD1. J gave up 2 bases and V 2 bases, and 6 bases lay outside the gene matches. This CDR3 contains 16 residues. Germline V CDR1 and CDR2: SEHNR, FQNEAQ (reference sequence). The CDR3 region has the DNA TGTGCCAGCAGCTTATCGTCACAGGGGGTCACAGATACGCAGTATTTT. Translation gives CASSLSSQGVTDTQYF.

The gene calls are TRBV21-1 and TRBJ2-2; TRBD1 is the table's D call, not checked against the DNA. TRBV21-1 is marked as a pseudogene. CDR3 length: 17 residues. CDR3 sequence reads: CASRKRTTGGVTGELFF. The DNA of the CDR3 is TGTGCCAGCAGGAAACGGACTACAGGGGGTGTCACCGGGGAGCTGTTTTTT.

This chain connects TRBV13 to TRBJ1-2; 9 bases match TRBD1. The CDR3 runs 15 residues. V shed 5 bases and J 3 bases; nucleotides not matched to a gene: 7. The germline V gene encodes CDR1 PRHDT and CDR2 FYEKMQ (reference sequence). The CDR3 loop reads CASSLRDRVHYGYTF. In nucleotides, the CDR3 is TGTGCCAGCAGCCTCCGGGACAGGGTTCACTATGGCTACACCTTC.